The 6 T cell receptor beta chains presented below share a single source sample, sequenced in a study of spatial heterogeneity in lung cancer. Specified time point: blood at routine non-recurrence follow-up after resection. One entry per CDR3 protein results from TCRdb running MiXCR on the 5' RACE reads. Found here are around 70,000 distinct CDR3 sequences, about 8.2% of them singletons; the top ten hold 1.5% to 2%. Sequenced here: PBMCs, sampled at follow-up. Receptor source: a female donor with early-stage non-small cell lung cancer.

This clonotype was seen repeatedly, ten times or more. This chain connects TRBV5-1 to TRBJ2-1; TRBD2 matches at 11 bases. Germline CDR1 and CDR2: SGHRS and YFSETQ. Trimming cost V 0 bases and J 9 bases; bases outside gene matches: 5. CDR3 size: 15 residues. CDR3 protein: CASSLATSGSSEQFF. The CDR3 DNA sequence: TGCGCCAGCAGCTTGGCCACTAGCGGGAGTTCTGAGCAGTTCTTC. Drawing the rest from reference TRBV5-1 and TRBJ2-1, the complete variable domain is KAGVTQTPRYLIKTRGQQVTLSCSPISGHRSVSWYQQTPGQGLQFLFEYFSETQRNKGNFPGRFSGRQFSNSRSEMNVSTLELGDSALYLCASSLATSGSSEQFFGPGTRLTVL.

In this sample, this clonotype turned up many times. The V gene is TRBV28, the J gene TRBJ1-2, with TRBD1 identical over 7 bases. Trimming cost V 8 bases and J 8 bases; bases outside gene matches: 14. The length of the CDR3 is 14 residues. Looked up from germline, CDR1 is MDHEN and CDR2 is SYDVKM. DNA of the CDR3: TGTGCCAGCGTTACCGGGACAGCCTTCATCGGCTACACCTTC. Protein sequence: CASVTGTAFIGYTF.

This clonotype was seen many times. The chain recombines TRBV6-2 or TRBV6-3 with TRBJ2-7; the D is unclear. Germline-derived CDR1 and CDR2 are MNHEY and SVGEGT. The CDR3 is made up of 11 amino acids. V was clipped by 3 bases and J by 9 bases, with 9 bases between them. CDR3 loop: CASSYLWLQYF. The CDR3 DNA follows: TGTGCCAGCAGTTATCTCTGGTTGCAGTACTTC.

The chain couples TRBV18 to TRBJ2-7; the match to TRBD2 covers 12 bases. Germline V gene data show CDR1 as KGHSH and CDR2 as LQKENI. The V and J ends lost 5 bases and 6 bases, in that order; junction bases with no gene match: 5. The CDR3 covers 14 residues. The CDR3 DNA reads TGTGCCAGCTCAAGGACTAGCGGGACGGCCGAGCAGTACTTC. Translated, it gives CASSRTSGTAEQYF.

Ten or more counts support this clonotype. The chain is built from TRBV11-2 and TRBJ2-5, with D possibly TRBD1 on 7 matching bases. Germline CDR1 reads SGHAT; CDR2 reads FQNNGV. The germline V and J ends were trimmed by 8 bases and 2 bases, with 12 bases remaining between them. There are 13 residues in the CDR3. The CDR3 region has the DNA TGTGCCAGCGAACAGGGGACTCAAGAGACCCAGTACTTC. It yields the protein CASEQGTQETQYF.

The chain carries TRBV7-2 and TRBJ2-1, with 7 bases matching TRBD1. The CDR3 contains 14 residues. Germline V gene sequence: CDR1 SGHTA, CDR2 FQGNSA. Trimming removed 5 bases from V and 7 bases from J; junction bases left unmatched: 8. The CDR3 sequence: CASSPLTGKNEQFF. As DNA, the CDR3 is TGTGCCAGCAGCCCTCTGACAGGGAAAAATGAGCAGTTCTTC. Full variable domain (rest looked up from reference TRBV7-2 and TRBJ2-1): GAGVSQSPSNKVTEKGKDVELRCDPISGHTALYWYRQSLGQGLEFLIYFQGNSAPDKSGLPSDRFSAERTGGSVSTLTIQRTQQEDSAVYLCASSPLTGKNEQFFGPGTRLTVL.